This T cell receptor beta chain was found in a study of blood T cell repertoires in COVID-19. Study at large: There were acute and convalescent COVID-19 samples, and they came from the United States, Italy and Spain. Sources were T cells, B-cell-depleted T cells, or PBMCs; the material itself was cDNA or gDNA.

Germline CDR1 reads WSHSY; CDR2 reads SAAADI. After removal of 5 bases from V and 15 bases from J, the junction contained 12 bases not matched to a gene. The CDR3 runs 14 residues. Per the study methods: Estimation of nucleated cell counts relied on the amplification of reference gene primers. The table came from immunoSEQ multiplex PCR; TCRdb's copy has only in-frame clones and leaves some out. V and J calls and clone size are copied from that table; D and trimming were computed from the DNA. The table includes 150,000 to 200,000 clones, around 80% detected once. The origin of this receptor is a woman older than 75 with acute or convalescent COVID-19. The chain employs TRBV10-2 and TRBJ2-1, with 11 positions matching TRBD2. The sequenced sample was peripheral blood. The CDR3 spells CASSPGTSGSGPFF. CDR3 bases: TGCGCCAGCAGTCCCGGGACTAGCGGCTCGGGGCCGTTCTTC.